This T cell receptor beta chain was recorded in a study of CD8 T cells in ankylosing spondylitis (dated by TCRdb to 2017 to 2019). For context, the study as a whole: The study profiled T cell receptor beta repertoires in healthy donors and ankylosing spondylitis patients to find disease-linked TCR variants. The whole study cohort included some 100 healthy donors and some 27 ankylosing spondylitis patients. Peripheral blood samples were taken, and synovial fluid was additionally collected from ankylosing spondylitis patients.

From V the trimming removes 7 bases and from J it removes 4 bases, while the gene matches leave 13 bases of the junction unaccounted for. CDR1 and CDR2 are drawn from the germline V gene: ENHRY, SYGVKD. Including the terminal cysteine and phenylalanine, the CDR3 comprises 16 residues. Only the CDR3 portion is preserved as DNA: 48 bases, with reading frame beginning at the first base. Overall study outcomes, separate from this receptor: The disease-linked clones had a CD8+ phenotype and were found at relatively low frequencies in peripheral blood. Some TCR beta motif variants had previously been reported in synovial fluid and blood of reactive arthritis patients, which suggested common disease-initiation mechanisms. According to the report, matched synovial fluid samples from ankylosing spondylitis patients were significantly enriched for the disease-linked clones. A TCR beta motif of several highly homologous amino acid variants appeared characteristic of blood from ankylosing spondylitis patients.

TCRdb shows the sequencer as Illumina HiSeq 2500. TCR beta libraries were prepared by quantitative 5'-RACE with molecular barcodes. Processing in the source paper ran as follows. A new computational method, built on a probabilistic model of VDJ rearrangement, was used to identify disease-linked TCR variants. TCRdb applied fastp at Q25 and MiXCR to the public reads, then kept only in-frame beta chains. Each entry is one CDR3 protein sequence, shown with its most common DNA and genes. The V and J calls come from TCRdb's annotation, not from the publication. For this sample there are 150,000 or so distinct CDR3 sequences; approximately 16% appear just once. Approximately 7.8% of the sample goes to the ten largest clones. Concerning this clonotype: The antigen this receptor binds is unknown. Per-base quality was not reported, and no clone a single base away is much larger than it.

The clonotype originates from a male donor with ankylosing spondylitis or in good health (not recorded which). The receptor chain draws on TRBV10-3 and TRBJ2-3; a stretch of 8 junction bases matches TRBD2. The source material was blood, either unsorted or a sorted T cell fraction (not recorded which). The DNA is TGTGCCATCACCCGAGGAACTAGCGGAAGTGCAGATACGCAGTATTTT. This sequence encodes CAITRGTSGSADTQYF.